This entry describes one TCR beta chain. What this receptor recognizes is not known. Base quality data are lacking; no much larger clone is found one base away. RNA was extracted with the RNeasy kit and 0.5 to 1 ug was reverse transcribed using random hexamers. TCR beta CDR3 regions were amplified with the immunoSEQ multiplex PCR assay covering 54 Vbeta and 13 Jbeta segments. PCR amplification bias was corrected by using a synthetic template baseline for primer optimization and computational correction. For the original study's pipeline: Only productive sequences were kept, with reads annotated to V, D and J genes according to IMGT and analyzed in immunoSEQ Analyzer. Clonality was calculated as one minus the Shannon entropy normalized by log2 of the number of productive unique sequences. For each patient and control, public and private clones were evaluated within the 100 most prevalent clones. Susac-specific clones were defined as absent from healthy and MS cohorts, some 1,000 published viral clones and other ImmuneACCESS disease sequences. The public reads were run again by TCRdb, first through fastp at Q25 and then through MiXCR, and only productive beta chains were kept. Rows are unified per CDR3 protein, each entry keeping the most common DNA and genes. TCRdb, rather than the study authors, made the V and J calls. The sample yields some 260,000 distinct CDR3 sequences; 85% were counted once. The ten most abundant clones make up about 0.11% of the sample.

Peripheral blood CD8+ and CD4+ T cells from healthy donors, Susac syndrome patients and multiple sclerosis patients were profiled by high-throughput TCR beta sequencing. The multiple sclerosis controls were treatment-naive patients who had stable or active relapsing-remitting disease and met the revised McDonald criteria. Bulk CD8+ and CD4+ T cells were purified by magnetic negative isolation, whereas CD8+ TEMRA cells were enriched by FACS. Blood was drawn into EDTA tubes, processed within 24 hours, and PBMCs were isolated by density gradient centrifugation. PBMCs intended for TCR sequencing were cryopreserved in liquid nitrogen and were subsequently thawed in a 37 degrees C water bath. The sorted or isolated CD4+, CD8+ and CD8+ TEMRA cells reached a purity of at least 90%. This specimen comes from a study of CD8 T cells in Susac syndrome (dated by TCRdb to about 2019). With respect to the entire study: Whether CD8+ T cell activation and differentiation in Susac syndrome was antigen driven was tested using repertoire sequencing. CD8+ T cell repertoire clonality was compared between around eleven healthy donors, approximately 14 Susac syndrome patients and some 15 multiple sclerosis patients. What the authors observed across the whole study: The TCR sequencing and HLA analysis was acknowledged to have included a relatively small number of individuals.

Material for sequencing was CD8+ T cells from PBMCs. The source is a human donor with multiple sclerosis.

The sequenced DNA is TGCGCCAGCAGCCCCCGAGGAGCCGGAGGTGCCTACGAGCAGTACTTC. This translates into CASSPRGAGGAYEQYF. The rearranged segments are TRBV4-1 and TRBJ2-7; perhaps TRBD2 is the D gene, with 5 bases matching. The germline V gene encodes CDR1 MGHRA and CDR2 YSYEKL. Relative to germline, V is 4 bases shorter and J is 2 bases shorter, with 18 bases between their ends. The CDR3 contains 16 residues, cysteine and phenylalanine counted. Kept here is only the CDR3 DNA, which spans 48 bases and is read in frame from base 1.